A selection of T cell receptor beta chains follows, all from one sample in a study of PD-1 blockade in classical Hodgkin lymphoma. TCRdb's copy holds only in-frame clones and misses some; the assay was immunoSEQ multiplex PCR. The sample contains fewer than 35,000 clones, around 81% of which appear only once. The sequencing here drew on peripheral blood mononuclear cells (PBMCs), taken before the fourth cycle of nivolumab. These receptors all come from a human donor with classical Hodgkin lymphoma. CDR3s include the opening cysteine and the closing phenylalanine or tryptophan. D genes are given only for firm matches. Where a row states a size, it is once, few, many or the class of an expanded clone; other rows omit it.

length | D | size | J | V | DNA | CDR3
15 | . | . | TRBJ1-2 | TRBV4-2 | TGTGCCAGCAGCCAGGACGCTAGCTTAGGCTATGGCTACACCTTC | CASSQDASLGYGYTF
14 | . | . | TRBJ1-5 | TRBV2 | TGTGCCAGCAGGGCAACAGGGTACAATCAGCCCCAGCATTTT | CASRATGYNQPQHF
15 | . | . | TRBJ1-2 | TRBV23-1 | TGCGCCAGCAGTCAATGTGTCAGGGGTCCCTATGGCTACACCTTC | CASSQCVRGPYGYTF
13 | . | . | TRBJ2-3 | TRBV11-3 | TGTGCCAGCAGCTTAGGGGGGCCAGATACGCAGTATTTT | CASSLGGPDTQYF
14 | . | . | TRBJ1-2 | TRBV7-8 | TGTGCCAGCAGCTTATTTCCGGGGCCCCATGGCTACACCTTC | CASSLFPGPHGYTF
15 | . | . | TRBJ1-2 | TRBV5-1 | TGCGCCAGCAGCTCTTCCCCGGCAGAGGGCTATGGCTACACCTTC | CASSSSPAEGYGYTF
13 | . | . | TRBJ2-1 | TRBV11-2 | TGTGCCAGCAGCATCGGGCCGTACAATGAGCAGTTCTTC | CASSIGPYNEQFF
15 | TRBD2 | . | TRBJ2-5 | TRBV5-1 | TGCGCCAGCAGCTTGACCCAGGGAGGGAGGGAGACCCAGTACTTC | CASSLTQGGRETQYF
15 | . | . | TRBJ2-3 | TRBV6-6 | TGTGCCAGCAGTTTGGGTCTGCTCTGGTCGGATACGCAGTATTTT | CASSLGLLWSDTQYF
14 | . | . | TRBJ2-2 | TRBV5-6 | TGTGCCAGCAGCTTGGCAAATGCGGCCGGGGAGCTGTTTTTT | CASSLANAAGELFF
15 | TRBD2 | . | TRBJ2-2 | TRBV5-6 | TGTGCCAGCAGCGCCCCCGGGACTACGTCCGGGGAGCTGTTTTTT | CASSAPGTTSGELFF
14 | TRBD1 | . | TRBJ1-5 | TRBV2 | TGTGCCAGCAAGGGGGTTACAGGGGATCAGCCCCAGCATTTT | CASKGVTGDQPQHF
15 | TRBD1 | . | TRBJ1-6 | TRBV4-2 | TGTGCCAGCAGCCAGGAAGGACAGGGGAATTCACCCCTCCACTTT | CASSQEGQGNSPLHF
14 | . | . | TRBJ2-1 | TRBV19 | TGTGCCAGTAGTGTAACAGGTTCCTACAATGAGCAGTTCTTC | CASSVTGSYNEQFF
15 | . | . | TRBJ2-7 | TRBV4-2 | TGTGCCAGCAGCCAAATGGAGGAGGGGGGCTACGAGCAGTACTTC | CASSQMEEGGYEQYF
13 | . | . | TRBJ2-3 | TRBV29-1 | TGCAGCGTTTCGGGACCGCTCACAGATACGCAGTATTTT | CSVSGPLTDTQYF
12 | TRBD1 | . | TRBJ1-2 | TRBV29-1 | TGCAGCGTTTCGGACAGGGCAAGCGGCTACACCTTC | CSVSDRASGYTF
13 | . | few | TRBJ1-2 | TRBV4-2 | TGTGCCAGCAGCCAAGATGCGAGCTATGGCTACACCTTC | CASSQDASYGYTF
16 | TRBD2 | . | TRBJ2-1 | TRBV5-1 | TGCGCCAGCAGCCCGCTGGACGGGAGGGGTGAAGATGAGCAGTTCTTC | CASSPLDGRGEDEQFF
15 | . | . | TRBJ1-1 | TRBV18 | TGTGCCAGCTCACCAATTCCGGGGCGGGATACTGAAGCTTTCTTT | CASSPIPGRDTEAFF
14 | . | . | TRBJ2-1 | TRBV27 | TGTGCCAGCAGTTCAGGGTTTCGTTCCAATGAGCAGTTCTTC | CASSSGFRSNEQFF
16 | . | . | TRBJ1-2 | TRBV28 | TGTGCCAGCAGTTTATGGGGGGACACTCTTTACTATGGCTACACCTTC | CASSLWGDTLYYGYTF
11 | . | . | TRBJ1-2 | TRBV28 | TGTGCCTCTTGGGGGGTAGGTGGCTACACCTTC | CASWGVGGYTF
10 | . | . | TRBJ1-2 | TRBV7-2 | TGTGCCAGCAGCCGGGGGGGCTACACCTTC | CASSRGGYTF
14 | . | . | TRBJ1-2 | TRBV6-5 | TGTGCCAGCAGTTACGCTCGGACAAACTATGGCTACACCTTC | CASSYARTNYGYTF
12 | . | . | TRBJ2-3 | TRBV7-9 | TGTGCCAGCAGCTATGGAGCAGATACGCAGTATTTT | CASSYGADTQYF
15 | . | few | TRBJ1-3 | TRBV11-2 | TGTGCCAGCAGCATACAGGGATACTCTGGAAACACCATATATTTT | CASSIQGYSGNTIYF
13 | . | . | TRBJ1-2 | TRBV5-4 | TGTGCCAGCGCCCTCGGGGACGCCCATGGCTACACCTTC | CASALGDAHGYTF
16 | . | . | TRBJ2-1 | TRBV5-1 | TGCGCCAGCAGCTTGGGTTGGGGGGAACAGGGGAATGAGCAGTTCTTC | CASSLGWGEQGNEQFF
15 | . | once | TRBJ1-1 | TRBV15 | TGTGCCACCAGCAGAGTCCAACGGGGTCGCACTGAAGCTTTCTTT | CATSRVQRGRTEAFF
15 | TRBD1 | . | TRBJ1-6 | TRBV7-9 | TGTGCCAGCACCTTAGGGGGGACAGAGAATTCACCCCTCCACTTT | CASTLGGTENSPLHF
13 | TRBD1 | few | TRBJ1-5 | TRBV19 | TGTGCCAGTAGGAGGGACAGGGCTCAGCCCCAGCATTTT | CASRRDRAQPQHF
15 | . | once | TRBJ1-6 | TRBV7-2 | TGTGCCAGCAGCCTCCTCGGCAGGGAGAATTCACCCCTCCACTTT | CASSLLGRENSPLHF
13 | . | few | TRBJ2-2 | TRBV27 | TGTGCCAGCAGTTTTCGGGGGCCCGGGGAGCTGTTTTTT | CASSFRGPGELFF
15 | TRBD1 | . | TRBJ1-2 | TRBV18 | TGTGCCAGCTCACGCTCAGGGGGCGCTAGCTATGGCTACACCTTC | CASSRSGGASYGYTF
15 | . | . | TRBJ1-1 | TRBV19 | TGTGCCAGTAGTATCTCCCCCGGAGTGAACACTGAAGCTTTCTTT | CASSISPGVNTEAFF
14 | . | . | TRBJ2-6 | TRBV7-2 | TGTGCCAGCAACAGGAACTCTGGGGCCAACGTCCTGACTTTC | CASNRNSGANVLTF
14 | . | . | TRBJ1-1 | TRBV19 | TGTGCCAGTAGTATGCTGACAGCTCGGACTGAAGCTTTCTTT | CASSMLTARTEAFF
14 | . | once | TRBJ1-6 | TRBV4-2 | TGTGCCAGCAGCCAAGGGACAGATAATTCACCCCTCCACTTT | CASSQGTDNSPLHF
12 | . | . | TRBJ2-7 | TRBV7-2 | TGTGCCAGCAGCATCGACACGTACGAGCAGTACTTC | CASSIDTYEQYF